This TCR beta chain was recorded in a study of regulatory dendritic cells for organ transplantation. Comments on this clone: The antigen is unknown.

Germline V gives CDR1 PRHDT, CDR2 FYEKMQ (reference sequence). The V end lost 2 bases, the J end lost 2 bases, and 7 bases lay between the germline ends. This CDR3 has 14 amino acids. Overall study findings and caveats: Of resting T cell subsets, memory CD8+ had the most alloreactive clonotypes. Memory T cells were less diverse than naive, with memory CD8+ most oligoclonal.

Only in-frame clones appear in the TCRdb table, and some are missing; sequencing was by immunoSEQ multiplex PCR. The table has 30,000 to 40,000 clones, under 95% seen once; the top ten hold about 0.11%. Sequencing used naive CD8+ T cells from blood. Subset here: CD45RA+ naive T cells. The chain links TRBV13 to TRBJ1-5; D gene unclear. The receptor was isolated from a human donor in good health. CDR3 residues: CASSLYVGNQPQHF. The CDR3 nucleotides are TGTGCCAGCAGCTTATACGTTGGCAATCAGCCCCAGCATTTT. Looking up the rest from reference TRBV13 and TRBJ1-5 gives the full variable domain: AAGVIQSPRHLIKEKRETATLKCYPIPRHDTVYWYQQGPGQDPQFLISFYEKMQSDKGSIPDRFSAQQFSDYHSELNMSSLELGDSALYFCASSLYVGNQPQHFGDGTRLSIL.